The clone carrying this T cell receptor beta chain has more than one count but fewer than ten. No antigen is known for it. The CDR3 has 20 amino acids. With V trimmed by 6 bases and J by 1 base, 22 bases remained unmatched. Germline V gene data show CDR1 as DFQATT and CDR2 as SNEGSKA (reference sequence). The data were taken from a study of identical twins. Study-wide findings and caveats: Instead of following the same donors, the conclusions were based on cross-sectional statistical analysis. Models underpredicted monozygotic twin sharing of out-of-frame TCR alpha.

TCRdb recomputed calls from the 5' RACE reads with MiXCR, one row per CDR3 protein. The sample includes over 550,000 distinct CDR3 sequences, about 7.1% of them seen just once. These data were also reused for a study on yellow fever vaccine responses in identical twins. This second study notes: It has been reported that, in twins, the vaccine T cell response seemed partly convergent and partly personalized.

The sequence was collected from a woman aged 18-29 years in good health. Sequencing used PBMCs. The chain uses TRBV20-1 and TRBJ2-5, with 11 bases identical to TRBD2. CDR3 coding DNA: TGCAGTGCCCCTGGAGAAAAGGGGCTATTAGCGGGGGGGCCCCAAGAGACCCAGTACTTC. It translates to CSAPGEKGLLAGGPQETQYF.